This TCR beta chain comes out of a study of blood T cell repertoires in COVID-19. The data were produced by immunoSEQ multiplex PCR, yet TCRdb's version contains in-frame clones alone and is incomplete. The table lists 65,000 or so clones, 90% of them singletons. CDR3 length: 14 amino acids. With 5 bases removed from V and 5 bases from J, the gap between germline ends came to 13 bases. Germline-derived CDR1 and CDR2 are MNHEY and SMNVEV (reference sequence). The material sequenced was peripheral blood. This chain joins TRBV27 and TRBJ1-5; D gene uncertain. This receptor was identified in a man between 60 and 70 years old with acute or convalescent COVID-19. Written as DNA, the CDR3 is TGTGCCAGCAGTCCCCTGGTCGAGCATCAGCCCCAGCATTTT. Amino acid sequence: CASSPLVEHQPQHF.